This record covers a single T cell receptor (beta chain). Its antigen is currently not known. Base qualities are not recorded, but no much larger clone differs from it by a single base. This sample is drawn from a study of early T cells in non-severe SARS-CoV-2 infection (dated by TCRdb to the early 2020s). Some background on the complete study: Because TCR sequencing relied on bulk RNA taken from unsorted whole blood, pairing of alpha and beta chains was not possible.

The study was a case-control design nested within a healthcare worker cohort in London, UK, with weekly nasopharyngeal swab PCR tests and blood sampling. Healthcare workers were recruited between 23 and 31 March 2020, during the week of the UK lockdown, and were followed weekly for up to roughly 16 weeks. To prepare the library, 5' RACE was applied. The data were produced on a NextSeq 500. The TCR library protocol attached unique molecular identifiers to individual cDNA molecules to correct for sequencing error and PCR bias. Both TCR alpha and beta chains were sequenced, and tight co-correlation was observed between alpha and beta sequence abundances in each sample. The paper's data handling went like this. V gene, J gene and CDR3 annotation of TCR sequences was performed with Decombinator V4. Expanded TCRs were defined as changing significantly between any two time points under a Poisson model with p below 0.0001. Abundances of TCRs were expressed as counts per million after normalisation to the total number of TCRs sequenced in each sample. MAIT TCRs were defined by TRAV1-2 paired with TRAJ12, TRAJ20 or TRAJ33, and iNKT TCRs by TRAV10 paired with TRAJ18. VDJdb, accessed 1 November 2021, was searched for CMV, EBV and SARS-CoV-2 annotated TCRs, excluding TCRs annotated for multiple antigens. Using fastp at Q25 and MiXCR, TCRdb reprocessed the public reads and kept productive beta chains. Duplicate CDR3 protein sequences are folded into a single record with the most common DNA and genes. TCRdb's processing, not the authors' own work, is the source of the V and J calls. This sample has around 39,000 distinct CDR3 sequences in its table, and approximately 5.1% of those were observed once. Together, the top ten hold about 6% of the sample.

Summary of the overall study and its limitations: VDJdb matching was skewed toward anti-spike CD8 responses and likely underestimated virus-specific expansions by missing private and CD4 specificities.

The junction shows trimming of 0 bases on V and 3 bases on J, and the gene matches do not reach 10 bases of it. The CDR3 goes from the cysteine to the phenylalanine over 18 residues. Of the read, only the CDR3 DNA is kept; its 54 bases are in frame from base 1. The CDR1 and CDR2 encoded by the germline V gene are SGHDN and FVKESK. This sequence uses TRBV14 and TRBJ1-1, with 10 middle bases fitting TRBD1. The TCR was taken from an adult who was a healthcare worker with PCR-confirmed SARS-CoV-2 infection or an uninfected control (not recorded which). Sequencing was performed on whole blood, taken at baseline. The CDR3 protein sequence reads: CASSQEGRQGARDTEAFF. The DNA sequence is TGTGCCAGCAGCCAAGAGGGGAGACAGGGGGCTAGGGACACTGAAGCTTTCTTT.